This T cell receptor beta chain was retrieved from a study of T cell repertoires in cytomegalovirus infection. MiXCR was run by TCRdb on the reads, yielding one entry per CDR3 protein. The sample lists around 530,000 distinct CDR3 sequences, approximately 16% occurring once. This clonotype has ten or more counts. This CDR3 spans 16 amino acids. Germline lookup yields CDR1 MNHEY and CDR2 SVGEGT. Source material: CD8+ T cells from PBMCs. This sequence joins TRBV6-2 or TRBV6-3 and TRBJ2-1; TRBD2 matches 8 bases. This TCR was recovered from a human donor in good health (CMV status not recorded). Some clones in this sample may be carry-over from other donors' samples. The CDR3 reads CGSGLAGAPSYNEQFF. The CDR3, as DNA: TGTGGAAGCGGGCTAGCGGGTGCCCCCTCCTACAATGAGCAGTTCTTC.